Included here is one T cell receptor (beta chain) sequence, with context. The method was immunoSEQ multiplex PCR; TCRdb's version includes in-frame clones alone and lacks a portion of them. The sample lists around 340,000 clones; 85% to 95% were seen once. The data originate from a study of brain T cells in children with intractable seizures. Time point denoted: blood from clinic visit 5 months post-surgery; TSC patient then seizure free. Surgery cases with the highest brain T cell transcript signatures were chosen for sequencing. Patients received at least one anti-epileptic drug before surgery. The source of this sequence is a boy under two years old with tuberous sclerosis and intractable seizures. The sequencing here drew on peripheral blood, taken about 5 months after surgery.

As DNA, the CDR3 is TGTGCCAGCAGCCCAAAGGCGGGGACTGGGGCCAACGTCCTGACTTTC. It translates to CASSPKAGTGANVLTF. The chain employs TRBV7-3 and TRBJ2-6, with D possibly being TRBD2 (6 bases). V dropped 5 bases and J dropped 2 bases, with 13 bases sitting between them. Germline loops: CDR1 SGHTA, CDR2 FQGTGA. This CDR3 has 16 residues.